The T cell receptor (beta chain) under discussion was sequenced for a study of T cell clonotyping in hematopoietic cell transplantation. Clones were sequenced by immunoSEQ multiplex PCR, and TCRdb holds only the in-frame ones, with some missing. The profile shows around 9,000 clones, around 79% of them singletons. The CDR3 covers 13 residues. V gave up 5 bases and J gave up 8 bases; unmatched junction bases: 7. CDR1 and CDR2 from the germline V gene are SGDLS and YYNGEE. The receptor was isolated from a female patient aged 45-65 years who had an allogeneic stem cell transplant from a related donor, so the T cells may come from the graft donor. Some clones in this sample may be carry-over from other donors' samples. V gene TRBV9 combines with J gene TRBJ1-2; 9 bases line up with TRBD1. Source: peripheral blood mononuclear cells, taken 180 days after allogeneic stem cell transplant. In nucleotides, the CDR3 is TGTGCCAGCAGTTCTACAGGGGGCACGGGCTACACCTTC. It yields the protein CASSSTGGTGYTF.